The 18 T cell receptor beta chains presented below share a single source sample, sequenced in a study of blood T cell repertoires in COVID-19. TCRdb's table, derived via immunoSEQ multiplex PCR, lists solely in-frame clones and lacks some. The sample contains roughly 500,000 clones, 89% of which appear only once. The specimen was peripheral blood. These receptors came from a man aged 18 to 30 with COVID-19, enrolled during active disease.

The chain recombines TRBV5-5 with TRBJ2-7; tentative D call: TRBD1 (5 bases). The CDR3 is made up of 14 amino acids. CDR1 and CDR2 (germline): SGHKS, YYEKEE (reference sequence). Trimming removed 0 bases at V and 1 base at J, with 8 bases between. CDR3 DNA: TGTGCCAGCAGCTTGGCCAGACAGTCCTACGAGCAGTACTTC. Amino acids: CASSLARQSYEQYF. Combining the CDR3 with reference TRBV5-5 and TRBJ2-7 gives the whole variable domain DAGVTQSPTHLIKTRGQQVTLRCSPISGHKSVSWYQQVLGQGPQFIFQYYEKEERGRGNFPDRFSARQFPNYSSELNVNALLLGDSALYLCASSLARQSYEQYFGPGTRLTVT.

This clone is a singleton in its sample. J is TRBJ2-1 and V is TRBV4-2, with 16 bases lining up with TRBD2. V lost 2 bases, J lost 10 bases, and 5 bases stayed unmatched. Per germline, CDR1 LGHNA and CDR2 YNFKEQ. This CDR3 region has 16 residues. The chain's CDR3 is CASSQPGTSGRGEQFF. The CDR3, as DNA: TGTGCCAGCAGCCAACCCGGGACTAGCGGGAGGGGGGAGCAGTTCTTC.

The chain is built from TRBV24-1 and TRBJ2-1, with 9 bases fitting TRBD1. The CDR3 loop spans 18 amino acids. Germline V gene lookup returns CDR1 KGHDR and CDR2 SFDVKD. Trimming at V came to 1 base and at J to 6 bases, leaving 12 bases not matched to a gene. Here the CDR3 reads CATSDFMGQGPQGNEQFF. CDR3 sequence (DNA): TGTGCCACCAGTGATTTTATGGGACAGGGACCCCAGGGCAATGAGCAGTTCTTC.

CDR3: CASSKGQGALNTEAFF. CDR3 coding DNA: TGTGCCAGCAGCAAGGGACAGGGGGCTTTGAACACTGAAGCTTTCTTT. The genes are TRBV7-6 and TRBJ1-1; 12 bases fit TRBD1. The V gene end was trimmed by 5 bases and the J gene end by 0 bases; junction bases not matched to a gene: 4. The germline V gene encodes CDR1 SGHVS and CDR2 FNYEAQ. The length of the CDR3 is 16 residues.

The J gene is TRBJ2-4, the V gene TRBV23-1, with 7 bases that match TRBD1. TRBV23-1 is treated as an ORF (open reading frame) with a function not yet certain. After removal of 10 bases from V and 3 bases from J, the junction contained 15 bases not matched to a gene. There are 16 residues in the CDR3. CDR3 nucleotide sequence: TGCGCCAACCAGAGAAGGGGGCGCCAGGGCAAAAACATTCAGTACTTC. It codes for CANQRRGRQGKNIQYF.

CDR3 region: CASSILAGNTGELFF. The DNA of the CDR3 is TGTGCCAGTAGTATTCTAGCGGGGAACACCGGGGAGCTGTTTTTT. The chain joins TRBV19 to TRBJ2-2, with TRBD2 identical over 8 bases. The germline CDR1 and CDR2 sequences are LNHDA and SQIVND (reference sequence). V was pared by 3 bases and J by 1 base, with 1 base of the junction left unmatched. This CDR3 spans 15 amino acids.

CDR3 sequence (DNA): TGTGCCAGCGACGAGGGTAATGAAAAACTGTTTTTT. As protein: CASDEGNEKLFF. The chain recombines TRBV2 with TRBJ1-4, with D unclear. This CDR3 spans 12 amino acids. V lost 8 bases and J lost 4, with 8 bases in between. The germline CDR1 and CDR2 sequences are SNHLY and FYNNEI.

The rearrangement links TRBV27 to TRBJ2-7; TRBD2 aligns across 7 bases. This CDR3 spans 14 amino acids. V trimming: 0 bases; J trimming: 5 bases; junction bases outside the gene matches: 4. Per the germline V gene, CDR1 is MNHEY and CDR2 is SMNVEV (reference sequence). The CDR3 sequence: CASSLSWGGDEQYF. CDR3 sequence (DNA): TGTGCCAGCAGTTTATCGTGGGGGGGAGACGAGCAGTACTTC.

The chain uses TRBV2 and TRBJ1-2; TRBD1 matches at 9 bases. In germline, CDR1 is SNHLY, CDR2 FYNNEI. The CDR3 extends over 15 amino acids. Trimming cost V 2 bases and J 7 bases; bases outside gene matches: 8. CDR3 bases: TGTGCCAGCAGTGAAAGGACAGGGGAAAGTGCTGGCTACACCTTC. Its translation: CASSERTGESAGYTF.

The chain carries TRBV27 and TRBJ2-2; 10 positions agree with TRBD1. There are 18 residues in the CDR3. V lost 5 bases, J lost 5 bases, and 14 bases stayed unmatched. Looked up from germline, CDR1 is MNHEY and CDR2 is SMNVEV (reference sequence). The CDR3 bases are TGTGCCAGCAGTCGTTCCCCACCGACAGGGGGCAGAACCGGGGAGCTGTTTTTT. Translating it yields CASSRSPPTGGRTGELFF.

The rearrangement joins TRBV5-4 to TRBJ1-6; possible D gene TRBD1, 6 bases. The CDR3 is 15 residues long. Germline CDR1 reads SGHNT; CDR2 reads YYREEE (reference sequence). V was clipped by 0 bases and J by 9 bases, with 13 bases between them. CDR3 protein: CASSLAGAVASPLHF. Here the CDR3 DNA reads TGTGCCAGCAGCTTGGCAGGGGCTGTAGCTTCACCCCTCCACTTT.

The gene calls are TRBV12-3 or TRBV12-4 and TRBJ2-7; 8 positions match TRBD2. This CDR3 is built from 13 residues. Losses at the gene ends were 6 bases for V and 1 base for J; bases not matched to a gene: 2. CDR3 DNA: TGTGCCAGCAGCACTAGCGGTTCCTACGAGCAGTACTTC. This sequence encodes CASSTSGSYEQYF.

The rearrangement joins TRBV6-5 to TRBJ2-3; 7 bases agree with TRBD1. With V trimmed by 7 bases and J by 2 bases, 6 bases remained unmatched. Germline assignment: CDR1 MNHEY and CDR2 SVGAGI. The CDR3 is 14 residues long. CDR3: CASTLDRVTDTQYF. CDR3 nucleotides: TGTGCCAGCACCCTAGACAGGGTCACAGATACGCAGTATTTT.

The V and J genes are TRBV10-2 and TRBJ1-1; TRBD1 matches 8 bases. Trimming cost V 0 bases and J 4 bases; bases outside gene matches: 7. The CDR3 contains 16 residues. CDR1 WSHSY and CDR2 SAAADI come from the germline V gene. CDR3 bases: TGCGCCAGCAGTGAGTCGAAGATACAGGGGGGCACTGAAGCTTTCTTT. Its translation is CASSESKIQGGTEAFF.

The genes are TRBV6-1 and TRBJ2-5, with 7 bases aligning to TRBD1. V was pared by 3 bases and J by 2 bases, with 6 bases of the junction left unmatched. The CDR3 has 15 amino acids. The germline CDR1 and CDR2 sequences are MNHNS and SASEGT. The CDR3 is CASSELTGSQETQYF. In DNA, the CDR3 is TGTGCCAGCAGTGAGTTGACAGGGTCGCAAGAGACCCAGTACTTC.

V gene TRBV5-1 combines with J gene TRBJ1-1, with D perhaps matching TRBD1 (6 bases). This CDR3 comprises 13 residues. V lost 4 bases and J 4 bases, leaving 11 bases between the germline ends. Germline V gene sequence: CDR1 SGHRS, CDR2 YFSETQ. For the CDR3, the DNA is TGCGCCAGCAGCCCGCCAGGGGCCACTGAAGCTTTCTTT. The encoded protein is CASSPPGATEAFF.

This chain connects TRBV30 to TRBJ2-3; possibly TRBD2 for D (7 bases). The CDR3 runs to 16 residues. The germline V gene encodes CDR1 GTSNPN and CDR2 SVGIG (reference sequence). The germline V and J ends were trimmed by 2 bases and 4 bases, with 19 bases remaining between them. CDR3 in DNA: TGTGCCTGGAGTAAAGAGGGGGGAGGGCGGTCAGATACGCAGTATTTT. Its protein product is CAWSKEGGGRSDTQYF.

CDR3 region: CASSYQLEEQYF. CDR3 bases: TGTGCCAGCAGTTATCAGCTGGAGGAGCAGTACTTC. The gene calls are TRBV12-3 or TRBV12-4 and TRBJ2-7; D unresolved. V was trimmed by 4 bases and J by 7 bases, leaving 11 bases between them. CDR3 length equals 12 residues.